This T cell receptor (beta chain) was profiled in a study of blood T cell repertoires in COVID-19. Whole-study context: Whether acute or convalescent, the COVID-19 samples came from the United States, Italy and Spain. Sample material is recorded as cDNA or gDNA derived from T cells, B-cell-depleted T cells, or PBMCs.

There are 19 residues in the CDR3. Germline CDR1 is LNHDA and CDR2 is SQIVND (reference sequence). The ends were cut back, 0 bases at V and 1 base at J, with 21 bases in the middle. In the authors' workflow: For nucleated cells, counts were estimated from reference gene primer amplification. Sequencing was performed with immunoSEQ multiplex PCR; in TCRdb, only in-frame clones are kept and a portion is missing. D and trimming were read from the DNA, whereas the V and J calls and clone size are those reported in that table. The table has over 100,000 clones, around 89% seen once. Sequencing was performed on peripheral blood. The TCR comes from a human donor in a cohort sampled during active COVID-19. The genes are TRBV19 and TRBJ1-1; D perhaps matches TRBD1 (5 bases). CDR3 in amino acids: CASSIDPPQFAGGNTEAFF. CDR3 coding DNA: TGTGCCAGTAGTATAGATCCCCCCCAATTTGCGGGGGGGAACACTGAAGCTTTCTTT.